Listed below are T cell receptor beta chains from one sample, sequenced in a study of T cell responses to AZD1222 COVID-19 vaccine. Profiling relied on immunoSEQ multiplex PCR, and the TCRdb table lists in-frame clones only, not all of them. The data contain 150,000 to 200,000 clones, 90% of them singletons. Source: peripheral blood, taken on day 0 of AZD1222 vaccination. These receptors were taken from an adult in good health. Each CDR3 is given with its conserved first and last residue. A D gene is named only where the DNA matches it firmly. For some rows the clone size is stated as once, few or many, or as a class when expanded; others skip it.

CDR3 protein: CASSPRPDSDEQYF
CDR3 DNA: TGCGCCAGCAGCCCCCGACCCGACTCGGACGAGCAGTACTTC
D gene: -
V gene: TRBV5-1
J gene: TRBJ2-7
clone size: -

CDR3 protein: CASNLMGGVTEAFF
CDR3 DNA: TGTGCCAGCAACCTCATGGGGGGTGTAACTGAAGCTTTCTTT
D gene: -
V gene: TRBV27
J gene: TRBJ1-1
clone size: once

CDR3 protein: CASSKPPGNQPQHF
CDR3 DNA: TGTGCCAGCAGTAAGCCTCCAGGGAATCAGCCCCAGCATTTT
D gene: -
V gene: TRBV6-2/TRBV6-3
J gene: TRBJ1-5
clone size: -

CDR3 protein: CASSTGVNTGELFF
CDR3 DNA: TGTGCCAGTTCGACAGGGGTGAACACCGGGGAGCTGTTTTTT
D gene: TRBD1
V gene: TRBV19
J gene: TRBJ2-2
clone size: -

CDR3 protein: CASSLSLGDTQYF
CDR3 DNA: TGTGCCAGCAGTTTATCACTGGGAGATACGCAGTATTTT
D gene: -
V gene: TRBV28
J gene: TRBJ2-3
clone size: -

CDR3 protein: CASSLSYGTGGSNQPQHF
CDR3 DNA: TGTGCCAGCAGTTTATCATACGGGACAGGGGGTAGCAATCAGCCCCAGCATTTT
D gene: TRBD1
V gene: TRBV28
J gene: TRBJ1-5
clone size: -

CDR3 protein: CASRRGTGVYGYTF
CDR3 DNA: TGTGCCAGCAGGCGGGGGACAGGGGTTTATGGCTACACCTTC
D gene: TRBD1
V gene: TRBV27
J gene: TRBJ1-2
clone size: -

CDR3 protein: CASSHYAGGNTEAFF
CDR3 DNA: TGTGCCAGCAGCCATTACGCTGGGGGGAACACTGAAGCTTTCTTT
D gene: -
V gene: TRBV3-1/TRBV3-2
J gene: TRBJ1-1
clone size: -

CDR3 protein: CATSRGILSTDTQYF
CDR3 DNA: TGTGCCACCAGCAGAGGGATACTTAGCACAGATACGCAGTATTTT
D gene: -
V gene: TRBV15
J gene: TRBJ2-3
clone size: -

CDR3 protein: CASTYPRGVNYGYTF
CDR3 DNA: TGTGCCAGCACCTACCCCCGAGGGGTTAACTATGGCTACACCTTC
D gene: -
V gene: TRBV28
J gene: TRBJ1-2
clone size: few

CDR3 protein: CASSIRREVYGYTF
CDR3 DNA: TGTGCCAGTAGTATCCGAAGAGAGGTCTATGGCTACACCTTC
D gene: -
V gene: TRBV19
J gene: TRBJ1-2
clone size: -

CDR3 protein: CASSPGQSNTEAFF
CDR3 DNA: TGTGCCAGTAGTCCGGGACAATCGAACACTGAAGCTTTCTTT
D gene: -
V gene: TRBV19
J gene: TRBJ1-1
clone size: once

CDR3 protein: CASSAGLGYTF
CDR3 DNA: TGTGCCAGCAGTGCGGGGTTAGGCTACACCTTC
D gene: -
V gene: TRBV2
J gene: TRBJ1-2
clone size: few

CDR3 protein: CASSVAHPGQSSYNEQFF
CDR3 DNA: TGTGCCAGCAGCGTAGCTCACCCAGGCCAAAGCTCCTACAATGAGCAGTTCTTC
D gene: -
V gene: TRBV9
J gene: TRBJ2-1
clone size: -

CDR3 protein: CASSDLLGHAGNTIYF
CDR3 DNA: TGTGCCAGCAGCGACTTGTTAGGACACGCTGGAAACACCATATATTTT
D gene: -
V gene: TRBV7-2
J gene: TRBJ1-3
clone size: -

CDR3 protein: CASDGVMGYGYTF
CDR3 DNA: TGTGCCAGCGATGGGGTTATGGGGTATGGCTACACCTTC
D gene: -
V gene: TRBV7-9
J gene: TRBJ1-2
clone size: -

CDR3 protein: CASSLSRGPSNQPQHF
CDR3 DNA: TGTGCCAGCAGCTTGTCGAGGGGACCGAGCAATCAGCCCCAGCATTTT
D gene: -
V gene: TRBV5-6
J gene: TRBJ1-5
clone size: few

CDR3 protein: CASRPGGFNNSPLHF
CDR3 DNA: TGTGCCAGCAGACCCGGGGGGTTCAATAATTCACCCCTCCACTTT
D gene: -
V gene: TRBV27
J gene: TRBJ1-6
clone size: -

CDR3 protein: CASTQGRGDEKLFF
CDR3 DNA: TGTGCCAGCACTCAAGGGCGGGGAGATGAAAAACTGTTTTTT
D gene: -
V gene: TRBV27
J gene: TRBJ1-4
clone size: -

CDR3 protein: CASSSGPLEEGANVLTF
CDR3 DNA: TGTGCCAGCAGTTCGGGTCCACTTGAGGAGGGGGCCAACGTCCTGACTTTC
D gene: -
V gene: TRBV7-6
J gene: TRBJ2-6
clone size: -

CDR3 protein: CASSPASWELFF
CDR3 DNA: TGTGCCAGCTCACCGGCCTCCTGGGAGCTGTTTTTT
D gene: -
V gene: TRBV18
J gene: TRBJ2-2
clone size: -

CDR3 protein: CASSQVGGNGYTF
CDR3 DNA: TGTGCCAGCAGCCAAGTAGGAGGAAATGGCTACACCTTC
D gene: -
V gene: TRBV3-1/TRBV3-2
J gene: TRBJ1-2
clone size: -

CDR3 protein: CASTGGVLRGANVLTF
CDR3 DNA: TGTGCAAGCACAGGGGGTGTCCTTCGCGGGGCCAACGTCCTGACTTTC
D gene: TRBD1
V gene: TRBV7-2
J gene: TRBJ2-6
clone size: once

CDR3 protein: CASSHGRGAYSPLHF
CDR3 DNA: TGTGCCAGCAGCCATGGTCGGGGGGCCTATTCACCCCTCCACTTT
D gene: -
V gene: TRBV14
J gene: TRBJ1-6
clone size: -

CDR3 protein: CASSPGMTGNGYTF
CDR3 DNA: TGTGCCAGCTCACCGGGGATGACAGGAAATGGCTACACCTTC
D gene: -
V gene: TRBV18
J gene: TRBJ1-2
clone size: -

CDR3 protein: CASSLPPGQGARGYTF
CDR3 DNA: TGTGCCAGCAGTTTACCCCCGGGACAGGGGGCGCGGGGCTACACCTTC
D gene: TRBD1
V gene: TRBV28
J gene: TRBJ1-2
clone size: -

CDR3 protein: CAISAAEEGGTEAFF
CDR3 DNA: TGTGCCATCAGTGCGGCGGAGGAGGGAGGCACTGAAGCTTTCTTT
D gene: -
V gene: TRBV10-3
J gene: TRBJ1-1
clone size: -

CDR3 protein: CASRAFSGNTIYF
CDR3 DNA: TGTGCCAGCAGAGCGTTCTCTGGAAACACCATATATTTT
D gene: -
V gene: TRBV6-5
J gene: TRBJ1-3
clone size: -

CDR3 protein: CATSERQGLGGYTF
CDR3 DNA: TGTGCCACCAGTGAACGACAGGGTCTGGGTGGCTACACCTTC
D gene: TRBD1
V gene: TRBV24-1
J gene: TRBJ1-2
clone size: -

CDR3 protein: CASSDGLAGFNEQFF
CDR3 DNA: TGTGCCAGCAGTGACGGACTAGCGGGGTTTAATGAGCAGTTCTTC
D gene: TRBD2
V gene: TRBV6-4
J gene: TRBJ2-1
clone size: -

CDR3 protein: CASSLGGDRSYEQYF
CDR3 DNA: TGCGCCAGCAGCTTGGGGGGAGACAGATCCTACGAGCAGTACTTC
D gene: -
V gene: TRBV5-1
J gene: TRBJ2-7
clone size: -

CDR3 protein: CASSFDLYEQYF
CDR3 DNA: TGTGCCAGCAGCTTTGACCTGTACGAGCAGTACTTC
D gene: -
V gene: TRBV5-6
J gene: TRBJ2-7
clone size: -

CDR3 protein: CASSVQGGPNYGYTF
CDR3 DNA: TGTGCCAGTAGTGTCCAGGGAGGTCCGAACTATGGCTACACCTTC
D gene: -
V gene: TRBV19
J gene: TRBJ1-2
clone size: -

CDR3 protein: CASSLAGGFSGNTIYF
CDR3 DNA: TGTGCCAGCAGCTTAGCGGGCGGTTTCTCTGGAAACACCATATATTTT
D gene: -
V gene: TRBV7-6
J gene: TRBJ1-3
clone size: -

CDR3 protein: CASRAERGANYGYTF
CDR3 DNA: TGTGCCAGCAGGGCGGAAAGGGGAGCTAACTATGGCTACACCTTC
D gene: -
V gene: TRBV2
J gene: TRBJ1-2
clone size: -

CDR3 protein: CASSSPGGRTDTQYF
CDR3 DNA: TGTGCCAGCAGTTCCCCGGGGGGTAGGACAGATACGCAGTATTTT
D gene: TRBD2
V gene: TRBV28
J gene: TRBJ2-3
clone size: once

CDR3 protein: CASSPPALETQYF
CDR3 DNA: TGTGCCAGCTCACCACCAGCGTTGGAGACCCAGTACTTC
D gene: -
V gene: TRBV18
J gene: TRBJ2-5
clone size: -

CDR3 protein: CASSVRGGNTEAFF
CDR3 DNA: TGTGCCAGCAGTGTGCGCGGGGGCAACACTGAAGCTTTCTTT
D gene: -
V gene: TRBV2
J gene: TRBJ1-1
clone size: -

CDR3 protein: CASSQERQGGPTDTQYF
CDR3 DNA: TGTGCCAGCAGCCAAGAAAGGCAGGGGGGCCCCACAGATACGCAGTATTTT
D gene: -
V gene: TRBV3-1/TRBV3-2
J gene: TRBJ2-3
clone size: -

CDR3 protein: CAWSVTSADTQYF
CDR3 DNA: TGTGCCTGGAGTGTAACTAGCGCAGATACGCAGTATTTT
D gene: TRBD2
V gene: TRBV30
J gene: TRBJ2-3
clone size: -

CDR3 protein: CASSQVQGMYNEQFF
CDR3 DNA: TGTGCCAGCAGCCAAGTTCAGGGGATGTACAATGAGCAGTTCTTC
D gene: -
V gene: TRBV3-1/TRBV3-2
J gene: TRBJ2-1
clone size: -

CDR3 protein: CASSIGHVDSPLHF
CDR3 DNA: TGTGCCAGTAGTATCGGGCACGTCGATTCACCCCTCCACTTT
D gene: -
V gene: TRBV19
J gene: TRBJ1-6
clone size: -

CDR3 protein: CASSVGAYSNQPQHF
CDR3 DNA: TGTGCCAGCAGCGTAGGGGCATATAGCAATCAGCCCCAGCATTTT
D gene: -
V gene: TRBV9
J gene: TRBJ1-5
clone size: -